This T cell receptor (beta chain) was found in a study of TIL therapy for anti-PD-1-resistant metastatic lung cancer. In the study overall: Half of patients were current or former smokers. By whole-exome sequencing, median non-synonymous tumor mutation burden was around 1.5 mutations per megabase.

V was clipped by 1 base and J by 5 bases; unmatched bases: 5. Germline V gene data show CDR1 as LGHDT and CDR2 as YNNKEL (reference sequence). The CDR3 totals 14 residues. The immunoSEQ assay was v3. Libraries were prepared by immunoSEQ multiplex PCR; TCRdb keeps only in-frame clonotypes and omits some of them. Among tens of thousands of clones listed, around 87% were seen once. Time point indicated: pre-treatment sample, taken before nivolumab and TIL therapy. Stage 4 NSCLC adults joined between late 2017 and January 2020. The chain uses TRBV3-1 (or the pseudogene TRBV3-2) and TRBJ2-7; 7 bases line up with TRBD1. This sample comprised blood, obtained at baseline. The clonotype was recovered from a person aged 25 to 79 with non-small cell lung cancer. This CDR3 is CASSQGGGSDEQYF. The CDR3 nucleotides are TGTGCCAGCAGCCAAGGAGGGGGCTCGGACGAGCAGTACTTC.